This TCR beta chain was sequenced during a study of radiotherapy plus CTLA-4 blockade in lung cancer. Across the study: In 18% of patients, objective responses were seen; approximately 30% had disease control.

Germline V lookup: CDR1 MNHEY, CDR2 SMNVEV (reference sequence). The ends lost 3 bases at V and 1 base at J; junction bases unmatched: 6. This CDR3 region has 18 residues. This clone was observed a single time. Repertoires were generated with immunoSEQ multiplex PCR, while TCRdb's copy carries only in-frame clones and drops some. Of 50,000 to 75,000 clones in the sample, approximately 77% were seen once. The chain uses TRBV27 and TRBJ2-3; TRBD2 aligns across 14 bases. This clonotype was sampled from a human donor with non-small cell lung cancer who had a complete response to radiotherapy plus ipilimumab. This specimen was peripheral blood, taken from a patient treated with radiotherapy plus ipilimumab. The CDR3 nucleotides read TGTGCCAGCAGTTTTACCGGACTAGCGGGGGGACGCACAGATACGCAGTATTTT. Amino acid sequence: CASSFTGLAGGRTDTQYF.